This T cell receptor (beta chain) was found in a study of T cell responses to AZD1222 COVID-19 vaccine. Notes on this clone: Its antigen is undetermined.

General study findings and limits: Recipients of two AZD1222 doses showed rising Spike-specific TCR breadth and depth. There were repertoire samples only from the period after the peak T cell response. Targets within unmutated variant regions were reportedly found for nearly half of spike-specific TCRs. Only a handful of AZD1222 recipients, roughly six in all, had baseline seropositivity.

The CDR3 spans 14 residues. Germline V lookup: CDR1 SEHNR, CDR2 FQNEAQ (reference sequence). The V and J ends lost 8 bases and 7 bases, in that order; junction bases with no gene match: 11. This table comes from immunoSEQ multiplex PCR, and its TCRdb copy is limited to in-frame clones, with some not included. Seen here are about 160,000 clones, around 91% observed once, and the top ten hold 6.5% to 7%. This sequence joins TRBV7-9 and TRBJ1-2; 9 nucleotides align to TRBD1. The sequence was collected from an adult in good health. Source: peripheral blood, taken on day 0 of AZD1222 vaccination. CDR3 residues: CASRTETGGGGYTF. The CDR3 coding sequence is TGTGCCAGCCGCACAGAAACAGGGGGCGGTGGCTACACCTTC.